This is a list of T cell receptor beta chains from one sample in a study of blood T cell repertoires in COVID-19. Assay: immunoSEQ multiplex PCR; the TCRdb copy retains only in-frame clones and omits some. The profile shows around 300,000 clones, roughly nine tenths of them singletons. Sequencing was done on a sample of peripheral blood. The receptors here all came from a woman aged 25-40 years with COVID-19, enrolled during active disease. Both conserved end residues are part of each CDR3.

v_call cdr3_aa
TRBV6-1 CASSELSGGYEQYF
TRBV11-2 CASSLNVGGDQPQHF
TRBV25-1 CASRPRLAGGDEQFF
TRBV7-9 CASSQLVWERDGYTF
TRBV23-1 CASSRLAGADTQYF
TRBV29-1 CSVMTPGNGYTF
TRBV6-5 CASRAFLGEDQPQHF
TRBV30 CAWSVPGLSGNTIYF
TRBV5-6 CASSLARGGMKQFF
TRBV5-8 CASSHRDRMNTEAFF
TRBV11-2 CASSLGAQGSQPQHF
TRBV7-2 CASSFNREQFF
TRBV18 CASSPGTSGNTGELFF
TRBV14 CASSQIQYQETQYF
TRBV19 CASSMGLVQETQYF
TRBV28 CASSPWDRQNTGELFF
TRBV6-6 CASSPDRAKSYEQYF
TRBV18 CASSPPSLAPGELFF
TRBV30 CAWSVTGRGYGYTF
TRBV19 CASSSSSQAGNTIYF
TRBV25-1 CASSDTRDYRGNTIYF
TRBV9 CASSPQLKANTGELFF
TRBV11-2 CASSLDVGRANVGELFF
TRBV5-6 CASSQDGVYYGYTF
TRBV13 CASSLDFNSYEQYF
TRBV4-1 CASSLGNGAGGYNSPLHF
TRBV29-1 CSAEVGGTDTQYF
TRBV11-2 CASSLDRAALYEQYF
TRBV7-9 CASSDGTGQETQYF
TRBV12-3/TRBV12-4 CASTRTRGTEAFF
TRBV6-5 CASSSRTSEQYF
TRBV5-5 CASSLDRGSGNQPQHF
TRBV30 CACATGAVSSEAFF
TRBV12-5 CASGLVLVGGPENEQFF
TRBV10-3 CAIRDQLEAGARLNEQFF
TRBV6-1 CASSEPVSGANVLTF
TRBV6-1 CASSEVGGTGVDGYTF
TRBV5-4 CASSASSGSSYNEQFF
TRBV27 CASSLSQGARTGELFF
TRBV19 CASSRQTEKNTEAFF
TRBV5-1 CASSSGNQMNTEAFF
TRBV7-2 CASRYDRTGGVETQYF
TRBV10-1 CASRQGASTGELFF
TRBV10-3 CAISDPDRGLAGVRANTGELFF
TRBV9 CASSVTGGKDTQYF
TRBV4-2 CASSQGREFNEQFF
TRBV3-1/TRBV3-2 CASSQVGLYNEQFF
TRBV18 CASSPQGASLWDTEAFF
TRBV5-5 CASSLDAGANYGYTF
TRBV6-2/TRBV6-3 CASSLAGGGYNEQFF
TRBV4-2 CASSQVEGGGPNIQYF
TRBV5-1 CASSLGSSGGKETQYF
TRBV21-1 CASPVGGVDEQYF
TRBV29-1 CSVLPGEANEKLFF
TRBV12-3/TRBV12-4 CASRKHLYEQYF